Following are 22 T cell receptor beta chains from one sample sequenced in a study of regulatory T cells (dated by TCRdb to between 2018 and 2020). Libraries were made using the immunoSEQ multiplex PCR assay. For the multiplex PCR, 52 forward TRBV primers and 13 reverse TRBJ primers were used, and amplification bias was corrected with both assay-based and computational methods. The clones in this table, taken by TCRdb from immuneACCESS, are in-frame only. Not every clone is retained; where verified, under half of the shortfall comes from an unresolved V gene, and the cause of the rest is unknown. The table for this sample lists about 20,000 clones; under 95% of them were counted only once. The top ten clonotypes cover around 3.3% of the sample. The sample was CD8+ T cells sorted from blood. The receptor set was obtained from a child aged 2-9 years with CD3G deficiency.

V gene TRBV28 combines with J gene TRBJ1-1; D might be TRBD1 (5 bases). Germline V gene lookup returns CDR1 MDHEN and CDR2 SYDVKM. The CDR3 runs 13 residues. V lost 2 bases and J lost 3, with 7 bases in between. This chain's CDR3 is CASSLGTYTEAFF. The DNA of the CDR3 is TGTGCCAGCAGTTTAGGGACTTACACTGAAGCTTTCTTT.

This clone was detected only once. CDR3 amino acids: CAIQGPSNIQYF. The DNA of the CDR3 is TGTGCCATCCAGGGACCATCAAACATTCAGTACTTC. V gene TRBV6-1 combines with J gene TRBJ2-4; D is perhaps TRBD1 or TRBD2 (5 bases each). The CDR3 is made up of 12 amino acids. The V gene lost 10 bases and the J gene lost 6 bases, with 13 bases spanning the gap. Germline CDR1 MNHNS, CDR2 SASEGT.

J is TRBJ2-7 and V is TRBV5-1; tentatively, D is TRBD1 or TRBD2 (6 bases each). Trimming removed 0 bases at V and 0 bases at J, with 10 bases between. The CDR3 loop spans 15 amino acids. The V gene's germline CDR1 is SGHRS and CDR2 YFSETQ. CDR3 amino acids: CASSLAGGLSYEQYF. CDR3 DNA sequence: TGCGCCAGCAGCTTGGCCGGGGGCCTCTCCTACGAGCAGTACTTC.

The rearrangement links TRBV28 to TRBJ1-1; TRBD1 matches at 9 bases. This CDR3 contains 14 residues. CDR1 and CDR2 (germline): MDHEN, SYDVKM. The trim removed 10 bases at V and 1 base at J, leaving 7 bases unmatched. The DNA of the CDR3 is TGTGCCACTTCGAACAGGGGGCCGAACACTGAAGCTTTCTTT. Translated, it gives CATSNRGPNTEAFF. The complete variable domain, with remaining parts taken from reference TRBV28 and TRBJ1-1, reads DVKVTQSSRYLVKRTGEKVFLECVQDMDHENMFWYRQDPGLGLRLIYFSYDVKMKEKGDIPEGYSVSREKKERFSLILESASTNQTSMYLCATSNRGPNTEAFFGQGTRLTVV.

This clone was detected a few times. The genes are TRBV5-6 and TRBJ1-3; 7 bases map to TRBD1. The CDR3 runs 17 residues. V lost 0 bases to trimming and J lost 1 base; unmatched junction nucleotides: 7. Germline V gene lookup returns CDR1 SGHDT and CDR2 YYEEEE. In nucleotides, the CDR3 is TGTGCCAGCAGCTTGGGCAGGGGGACTCCTTCTGGAAACACCATATATTTT. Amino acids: CASSLGRGTPSGNTIYF.

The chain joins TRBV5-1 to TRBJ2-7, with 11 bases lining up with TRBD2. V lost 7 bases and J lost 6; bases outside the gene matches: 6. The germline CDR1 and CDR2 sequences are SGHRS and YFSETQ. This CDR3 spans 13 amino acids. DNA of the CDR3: TGCGCCAGCTCCGTAGCGGGAGGGACCGAGCAGTACTTC. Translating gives CASSVAGGTEQYF.

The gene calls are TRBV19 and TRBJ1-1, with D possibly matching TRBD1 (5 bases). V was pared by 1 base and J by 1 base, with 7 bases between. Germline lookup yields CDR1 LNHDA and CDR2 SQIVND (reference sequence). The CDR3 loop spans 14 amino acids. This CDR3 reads CASSIGQGNTEAFF. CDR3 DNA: TGTGCCAGTAGTATAGGTCAGGGGAACACTGAAGCTTTCTTT.

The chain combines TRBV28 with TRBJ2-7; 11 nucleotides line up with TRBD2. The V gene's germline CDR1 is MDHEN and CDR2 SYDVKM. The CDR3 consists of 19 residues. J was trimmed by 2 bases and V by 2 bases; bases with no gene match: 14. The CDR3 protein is CASSLIRLAGGHDPYEQYF. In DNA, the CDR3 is TGTGCCAGCAGTTTAATCCGCCTAGCGGGAGGACATGACCCCTACGAGCAGTACTTC.

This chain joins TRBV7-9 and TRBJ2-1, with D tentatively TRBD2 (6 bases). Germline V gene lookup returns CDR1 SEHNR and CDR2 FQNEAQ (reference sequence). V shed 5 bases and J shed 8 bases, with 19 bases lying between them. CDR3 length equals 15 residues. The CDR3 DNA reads TGTGCCAGCAGCGGGCCTCTAGCGTTTGGGGATGAGCAGTTCTTC. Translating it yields CASSGPLAFGDEQFF.

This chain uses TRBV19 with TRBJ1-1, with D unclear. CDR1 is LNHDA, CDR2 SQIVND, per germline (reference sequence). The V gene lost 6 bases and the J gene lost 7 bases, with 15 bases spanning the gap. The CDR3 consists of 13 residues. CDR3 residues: CASSAGSRSEAFF. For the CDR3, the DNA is TGTGCCAGTAGCGCCGGGAGTCGGAGTGAAGCTTTCTTT.

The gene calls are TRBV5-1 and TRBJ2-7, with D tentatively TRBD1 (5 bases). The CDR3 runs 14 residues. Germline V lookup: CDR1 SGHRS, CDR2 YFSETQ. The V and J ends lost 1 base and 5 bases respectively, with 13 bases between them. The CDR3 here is CASSLFGQGNEQYF. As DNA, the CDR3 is TGCGCCAGCAGCTTGTTCGGCCAGGGAAACGAGCAGTACTTC. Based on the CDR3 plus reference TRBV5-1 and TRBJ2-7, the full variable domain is KAGVTQTPRYLIKTRGQQVTLSCSPISGHRSVSWYQQTPGQGLQFLFEYFSETQRNKGNFPGRFSGRQFSNSRSEMNVSTLELGDSALYLCASSLFGQGNEQYFGPGTRLTVT.

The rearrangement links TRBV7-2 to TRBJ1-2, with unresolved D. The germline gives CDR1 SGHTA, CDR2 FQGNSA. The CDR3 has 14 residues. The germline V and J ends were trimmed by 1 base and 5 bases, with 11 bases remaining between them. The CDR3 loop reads CASSLGGDGYGYTF. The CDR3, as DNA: TGTGCCAGCAGCTTAGGAGGCGACGGATATGGCTACACCTTC.

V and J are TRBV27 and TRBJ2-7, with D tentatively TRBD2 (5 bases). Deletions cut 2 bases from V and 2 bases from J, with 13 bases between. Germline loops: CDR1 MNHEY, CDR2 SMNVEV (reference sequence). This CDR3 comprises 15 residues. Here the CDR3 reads CASSLRGGGAYEQYF. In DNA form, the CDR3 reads TGTGCCAGCAGTTTAAGAGGTGGAGGAGCCTACGAGCAGTACTTC.

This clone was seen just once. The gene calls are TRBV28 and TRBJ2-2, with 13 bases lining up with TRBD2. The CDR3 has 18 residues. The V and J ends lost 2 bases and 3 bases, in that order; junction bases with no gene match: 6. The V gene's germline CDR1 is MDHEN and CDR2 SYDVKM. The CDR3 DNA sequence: TGTGCCAGCAGTTTAACAGGACTAGCGGGAGCTCACACCGGGGAGCTGTTTTTT. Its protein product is CASSLTGLAGAHTGELFF.

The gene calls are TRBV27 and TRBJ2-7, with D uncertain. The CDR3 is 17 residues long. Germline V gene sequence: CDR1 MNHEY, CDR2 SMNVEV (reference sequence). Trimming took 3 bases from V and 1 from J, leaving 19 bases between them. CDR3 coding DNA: TGTGCCAGCAGTTTGTATCCACCTGGGCAGGATTCCTACGAGCAGTACTTC. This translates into CASSLYPPGQDSYEQYF.

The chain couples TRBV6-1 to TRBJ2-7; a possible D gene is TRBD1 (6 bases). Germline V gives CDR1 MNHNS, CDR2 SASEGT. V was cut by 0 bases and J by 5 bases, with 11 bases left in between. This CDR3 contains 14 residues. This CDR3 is CASSEATGFDEQYF. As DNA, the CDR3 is TGTGCCAGCAGTGAAGCCACAGGGTTCGACGAGCAGTACTTC.

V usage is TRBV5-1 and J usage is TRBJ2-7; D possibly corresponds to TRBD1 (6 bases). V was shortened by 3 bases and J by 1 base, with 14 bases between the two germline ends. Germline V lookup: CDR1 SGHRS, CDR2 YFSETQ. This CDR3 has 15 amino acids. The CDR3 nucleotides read TGCGCCAGCAGCTGGACAGCCGAAACTTCCTACGAGCAGTACTTC. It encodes CASSWTAETSYEQYF.

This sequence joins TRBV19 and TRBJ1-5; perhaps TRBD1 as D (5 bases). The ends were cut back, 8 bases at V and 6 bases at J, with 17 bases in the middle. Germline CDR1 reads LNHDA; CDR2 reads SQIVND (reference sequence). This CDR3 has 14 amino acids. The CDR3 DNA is TGTGCCAGTCAAATCGGCGGGGGTGGTCAGCCCCAGCATTTT. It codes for CASQIGGGGQPQHF. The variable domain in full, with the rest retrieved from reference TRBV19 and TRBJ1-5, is DGGITQSPKYLFRKEGQNVTLSCEQNLNHDAMYWYRQDPGQGLRLIYYSQIVNDFQKGDIAEGYSVSREKKESFPLTVTSAQKNPTAFYLCASQIGGGGQPQHFGDGTRLSIL.

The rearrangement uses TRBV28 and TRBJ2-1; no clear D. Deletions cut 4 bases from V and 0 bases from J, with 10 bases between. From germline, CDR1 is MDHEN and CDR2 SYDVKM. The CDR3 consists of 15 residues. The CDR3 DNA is TGTGCCAGCAGTTCTGGGCTAAGCTCCTACAATGAGCAGTTCTTC. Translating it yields CASSSGLSSYNEQFF. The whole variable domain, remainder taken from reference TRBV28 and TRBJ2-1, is DVKVTQSSRYLVKRTGEKVFLECVQDMDHENMFWYRQDPGLGLRLIYFSYDVKMKEKGDIPEGYSVSREKKERFSLILESASTNQTSMYLCASSSGLSSYNEQFFGPGTRLTVL.

CDR3 protein: CASSLGQVNEQFF. The CDR3 DNA follows: TGTGCCAGCAGCTTGGGACAGGTGAATGAGCAGTTCTTC. The chain carries TRBV7-9 and TRBJ2-1, with TRBD1 matching 8 bases. This CDR3 spans 13 amino acids. J was trimmed by 7 bases and V by 3 bases; bases with no gene match: 2. Germline values: CDR1 SEHNR, CDR2 FQNEAQ (reference sequence).

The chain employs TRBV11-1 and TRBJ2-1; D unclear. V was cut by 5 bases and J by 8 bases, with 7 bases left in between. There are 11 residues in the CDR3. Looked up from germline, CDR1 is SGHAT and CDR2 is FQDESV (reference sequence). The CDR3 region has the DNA TGTGCCAGCAGCCTCGGCCATGAGCAGTTCTTC. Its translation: CASSLGHEQFF.

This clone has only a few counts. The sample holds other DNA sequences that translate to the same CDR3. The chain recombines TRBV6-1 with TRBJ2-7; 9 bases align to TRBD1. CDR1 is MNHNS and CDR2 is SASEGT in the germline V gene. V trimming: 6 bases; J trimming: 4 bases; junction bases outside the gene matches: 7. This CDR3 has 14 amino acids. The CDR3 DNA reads TGTGCCAGCAGGCCGGGACAGGGAAGATACGAGCAGTACTTC. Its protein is CASRPGQGRYEQYF.